This is a list of T cell receptor beta chains from one sample in a study of blood T cell repertoires in COVID-19. Some clones are missing from TCRdb's copy, which holds only in-frame ones; the method was immunoSEQ multiplex PCR. The sample carries 300,000 to 350,000 clones, about 90% recorded once. Sequencing was done on a sample of PBMCs or T cells enriched from blood (not recorded which). These receptors were collected from a woman aged 25 to 39 who had been exposed to COVID-19. CDR3s include the opening cysteine and the closing phenylalanine or tryptophan. A D gene is named only where the DNA matches it firmly. Clone size is not always given. Where it is, it says once, few, many or a class for expanded clones.

clone_size	d_call	j_call	v_call	cdr3_aa	cdr3_nt
.	.	TRBJ2-4	TRBV6-1	CASSDVDIQYF	TGTGCCAGCAGTGATGTAGACATTCAGTACTTC
once	TRBD1	TRBJ1-5	TRBV28	CASRRPGTGVNQPQHF	TGTGCCAGCAGACGCCCCGGCACAGGGGTCAATCAGCCCCAGCATTTT
.	.	TRBJ1-1	TRBV28	CASSLLLGLSTLGTEAFF	TGTGCCAGCAGTTTACTTTTGGGACTATCTACGTTGGGCACTGAAGCTTTCTTT
.	TRBD1	TRBJ1-1	TRBV2	CASSGQGLGNTEAFF	TGTGCCAGCAGTGGACAGGGGTTAGGGAACACTGAAGCTTTCTTT
.	.	TRBJ1-1	TRBV27	CASSLFGGVRTEAFF	TGTGCCAGCAGTTTATTTGGGGGGGTTCGCACTGAAGCTTTCTTT
.	.	TRBJ2-1	TRBV2	CASSVGLSYNEQFF	TGTGCCAGCAGTGTTGGGCTTTCCTACAATGAGCAGTTCTTC
.	.	TRBJ2-1	TRBV28	CASSLLRSYNEQFF	TGTGCCAGCAGCCTACTTCGCTCCTACAATGAGCAGTTCTTC
.	.	TRBJ1-2	TRBV27	CASSTGNNYGYTF	TGTGCCAGCAGCACAGGGAATAACTATGGCTACACCTTC
few	.	TRBJ2-7	TRBV4-1	CASSATPPYEQYF	TGCGCCAGCAGCGCAACACCTCCCTACGAGCAGTACTTC
.	TRBD2	TRBJ2-1	TRBV11-3	CASTLGLGPNEQFF	TGTGCCAGCACCCTTGGACTAGGACCCAATGAGCAGTTCTTC
.	.	TRBJ2-7	TRBV29-1	CTKARGGSYEQYF	TGCACCAAAGCTAGGGGGGGCTCCTACGAGCAGTACTTC
few	.	TRBJ2-4	TRBV5-8	CASSGGLAKNIQYF	TGTGCCAGTTCAGGGGGACTAGCCAAAAACATTCAGTACTTC
.	TRBD1	TRBJ1-2	TRBV3-1/TRBV3-2	CASSHLQGFGYTF	TGTGCCAGCAGCCACTTACAGGGGTTTGGCTACACCTTC
.	TRBD1	TRBJ1-2	TRBV18	CASSPTPVSGTGGYTF	TGTGCCAGCTCACCAACTCCGGTTTCCGGGACAGGGGGCTACACCTTC
.	.	TRBJ1-2	TRBV19	CASSIVSGGGYTF	TGTGCCAGTAGTATAGTGAGTGGAGGAGGCTACACCTTC
.	TRBD2	TRBJ2-2	TRBV5-6	CASSLDGWASGETGELFF	TGTGCCAGCAGCTTGGACGGGTGGGCTAGCGGAGAAACCGGGGAGCTGTTTTTT
.	TRBD1	TRBJ1-5	TRBV6-1	CASSEAGTGQPQHF	TGTGCCAGCAGTGAAGCAGGGACAGGTCAGCCCCAGCATTTT
.	.	TRBJ1-2	TRBV11-3	CASIGPDGYTF	TGTGCCAGCATTGGGCCGGATGGCTACACCTTC
once	.	TRBJ1-2	TRBV19	CASSIQGMPNYGYTF	TGTGCCAGTAGTATACAGGGGATGCCCAACTATGGCTACACCTTC
few	TRBD2	TRBJ2-7	TRBV5-8	CASSIRPGLAGVRLREQYF	TGTGCCAGCAGCATACGTCCGGGACTAGCGGGAGTACGGTTGAGGGAGCAGTACTTC
.	TRBD1	TRBJ2-7	TRBV19	CASSSMRTGEIF	TGTGCCAGTAGTAGTATGCGGACAGGGGAGATCTTC
.	.	TRBJ1-6	TRBV18	CASSPGVYNSPLHF	TGTGCCAGCTCACCGGGAGTCTATAATTCACCCCTCCACTTT
.	.	TRBJ2-1	TRBV7-8	CASIMGPLYNEQFF	TGTGCCAGCATCATGGGGCCCCTTTACAATGAGCAGTTCTTC
.	TRBD1	TRBJ1-2	TRBV27	CASSASGTGYGYTF	TGTGCCAGCAGTGCCTCCGGGACAGGGTATGGCTACACCTTC
.	.	TRBJ2-1	TRBV7-3	CASSLTSHNEQFF	TGTGCCAGCAGCTTAACGTCTCACAATGAGCAGTTCTTC
.	TRBD1	TRBJ2-7	TRBV27	CASSTRGQGAYEQYF	TGTGCCAGCAGCACGAGGGGACAGGGGGCTTACGAGCAGTACTTC
.	.	TRBJ1-6	TRBV5-1	CASSRESYNSPLHF	TGCGCCAGCTCGAGGGAATCCTATAATTCACCCCTCCACTTT
.	TRBD1	TRBJ2-5	TRBV5-1	CASSPGQGVGETQYF	TGCGCCAGCAGCCCGGGACAGGGTGTAGGAGAGACCCAGTACTTC
.	TRBD1	TRBJ1-2	TRBV29-1	CSVELGPGQRNYGYTF	TGCAGCGTTGAGTTGGGTCCGGGACAGAGAAACTATGGCTACACCTTC
.	TRBD2	TRBJ2-1	TRBV7-3	CASSFKAGGSRFF	TGTGCCAGCAGCTTCAAAGCGGGGGGATCTCGGTTCTTC
.	.	TRBJ1-3	TRBV19	CASKGGTGSGNTIYF	TGTGCCAGTAAGGGCGGGACTGGGTCTGGAAACACCATATATTTT